This entry concerns a single T cell receptor (beta chain). The sample is drawn from a study of T cell responses to AZD1222 COVID-19 vaccine. TCRdb's copy holds only in-frame clones and misses some; the assay was immunoSEQ multiplex PCR. The sample lists around 180,000 clones; approximately 90% were seen once. The sequence was collected from an adult in good health. The sample was peripheral blood, taken on day 0 of AZD1222 vaccination.

In DNA, the CDR3 is TGTGCCAGCAGAGGGTTGGGCGAGCAGTACTTC. Residues: CASRGLGEQYF. The rearrangement links TRBV25-1 to TRBJ2-7; D ambiguous. CDR3 length: 11 amino acids. V was shortened by 6 bases and J by 6 bases, with 9 bases between the two germline ends. Germline assignment: CDR1 MGHDK and CDR2 SYGVNS.